The clone carrying this T cell receptor (beta chain) was counted at least ten times. What it recognizes is unknown. Universal primer sites and UMIs were introduced during 5'RACE template-switching synthesis of TCR cDNA. From the 5' RACE reads, TCRdb called clonotypes with MiXCR, one entry per CDR3 protein. The table has about 69,000 distinct CDR3 sequences, about 6% seen once. This record comes from a study of T cells after yellow fever vaccination. Study findings and constraints: Most clones from primary vaccination resurfaced after the booster (about 95% CD4, about 91% CD8).

The sequences come from CD4+ T cells sorted from PBMCs, collected about 2 weeks after the first yellow fever vaccination. The source of this sequence is a man aged 18 to 35 who received the YFV17D yellow fever vaccine.

The CDR3 sequence: CSAIQPGTGYEQYF. CDR3 DNA sequence: TGCAGTGCGATTCAACCAGGGACAGGCTACGAGCAGTACTTC. The J gene is TRBJ2-7, the V gene TRBV20-1, with TRBD1 identical over 8 bases. Germline V gene sequence: CDR1 DFQATT, CDR2 SNEGSKA (reference sequence). Trimming at V came to 6 bases and at J to 3 bases, leaving 10 bases not matched to a gene. The CDR3 runs to 14 residues.